This T cell receptor (beta chain) came from a study of T cell responses to AZD1222 COVID-19 vaccine (dated by TCRdb to the early 2020s). Some background on the complete study: A total of 233 trial participants underwent TCR sequencing, of whom approximately 210 received two doses of AZD1222 and some 26 received two doses of the MenACWY control vaccine. Trial participants were enrolled into age subgroups of 18-55, 56-69 and 70-plus years, which contained around 140, 26 and 57 TCR-sequenced participants, respectively.

General findings and caveats noted by the study authors: CD4 TCRs associated with the vaccine covered the entire spike protein, and the dominant responses were in regions 160-218 and 743-854. Conclusions about previously exposed vaccinees were limited because only six AZD1222 recipients were SARS-CoV-2 seropositive at baseline. Because no samples from the day 14 peak response were available, repertoires could be characterized only after the peak T cell response. The 56-69-year group was small, and its depth increase did not reach significance, likely because of low power. Spike-specific TCR breadth and depth rose significantly after two AZD1222 doses compared with day 0 and with MenACWY recipients. Participants were mostly white British, with more females than males. The authors suggested clonal diversity may have been underestimated. Epitopes outside the regions mutated in the B.1.351 and B.1.1.7 variants were reportedly recognized by nearly half of the unique spike-specific TCRs.

The sample's time point label is to be understood as: about 28 days (+/-7) after the second vaccine dose. AZD1222 recipients with second doses at about 4 weeks or about 12 weeks were pooled, because spike-specific TCR depth and breadth did not differ between schedules. Vaccinee samples came from UK trials COV001 and COV002, including a single-blind randomized controlled phase 2/3 trial of AZD1222 (ChAdOx1 nCoV-19) in healthy adults. Trial participant PBMC samples were collected at day 0 and day 28 after the second dose for TCRbeta chain sequencing. V loses 4 bases of germline sequence and J loses 0 bases, and the interval between the two ends is 14 bases. From its cysteine to its phenylalanine, the CDR3 spans 16 amino acids. The retained sequence is limited to the CDR3, 48 bases, with the frame set at the first base. The CDR1 and CDR2 encoded by the germline V gene are SGHDT and YYEEEE. The CDR3 regions of human TCRbeta chains were analyzed by immunosequencing. Under the source paper's analysis protocol: TCRs in the repertoires were matched against a reference library of SARS-CoV-2-specific TCRs that had been generated with the MIRA antigen-specificity platform. Breadth meant the fraction of unique TCRs that were SARS-CoV-2-associated, whereas depth meant the fraction of total T cells that were SARS-CoV-2-associated. Using the MIRA data, each spike-specific TCR was mapped to the spike region that the TCR reacts to and placed in a CD4 or CD8 class. Log10-transformed breadth and depth values were compared by one-way ANOVA with Sidak's multiple comparisons tests. The table was pulled from immuneACCESS by TCRdb, which kept in-frame rearrangements only. Such tables lose some clones; where checked, under half of the loss comes from unresolved V genes, and the rest has no known cause. D and trimming were read from the DNA, whereas the V and J calls and clone size are those reported in that table. In this sample the table shows 110,000 to 150,000 clones, about 92% of which occur a single time. Of the sample, roughly 3.3% is held by the ten largest clones.

In this sample, this clone turned up once. The target of this receptor is not known. No qualities accompany the bases; no much larger clone lies one base away. This clonotype was sampled from an adult who received the AZD1222 COVID-19 vaccine. The sample here was peripheral blood, taken 28 days after the second AZD1222 dose. Here the chain combines TRBV5-6 and TRBJ2-1, with the identity of the D gene unclear. The base sequence is TGTGCCAGCAGCCCCTGGGTAGGATACTCCTACAATGAGCAGTTCTTC. The encoded protein is CASSPWVGYSYNEQFF.